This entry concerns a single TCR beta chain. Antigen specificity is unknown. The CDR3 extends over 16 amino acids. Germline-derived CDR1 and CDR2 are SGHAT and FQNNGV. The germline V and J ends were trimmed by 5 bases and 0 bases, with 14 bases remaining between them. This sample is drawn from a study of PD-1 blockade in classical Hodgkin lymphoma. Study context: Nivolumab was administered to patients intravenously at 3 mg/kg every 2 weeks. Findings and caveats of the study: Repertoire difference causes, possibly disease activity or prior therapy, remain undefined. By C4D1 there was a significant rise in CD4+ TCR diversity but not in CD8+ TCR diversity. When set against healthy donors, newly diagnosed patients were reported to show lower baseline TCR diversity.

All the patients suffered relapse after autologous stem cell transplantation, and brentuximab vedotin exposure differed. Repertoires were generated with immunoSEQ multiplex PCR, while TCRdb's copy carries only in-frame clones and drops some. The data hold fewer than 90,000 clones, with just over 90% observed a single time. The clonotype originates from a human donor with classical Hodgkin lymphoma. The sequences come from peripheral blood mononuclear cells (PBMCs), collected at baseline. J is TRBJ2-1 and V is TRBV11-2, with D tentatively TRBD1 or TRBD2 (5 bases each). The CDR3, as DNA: TGTGCCAGCAGCCCGGCCCCGGGGACCTCCTACAATGAGCAGTTCTTC. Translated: CASSPAPGTSYNEQFF.